The next 17 T cell receptor beta chains were all read from a single sample in a study of T-cell reconstitution after alpha-beta-depleted transplantation in children. A library of TCRbeta sequences, prepared with unique molecular identifiers, was generated. TCRdb independently ran MiXCR on the PCR reads; one entry per CDR3 protein. The sample lists approximately 980,000 distinct CDR3 sequences, about 26% occurring once. The sample here was PBMCs, mostly from graft donor cells, taken 360 days after TCRalphabeta/CD19-depleted stem cell transplant. These receptors came from a boy under three years old who had a stem cell transplant for SCID, so the T cells may come from the graft donor.

The V call is TRBV10-2, the J call TRBJ2-1; 13 bases match TRBD2. This CDR3 contains 16 residues. The V gene's germline CDR1 is WSHSY and CDR2 SAAADI. The junction had 4 bases not matched to a gene; V was cut back by 6 bases and J by 2 bases. Here the CDR3 DNA reads TGCGCCAGCAGGGTTACTAGCGGGGGGGCCTACAATGAGCAGTTCTTC. This translates into CASRVTSGGAYNEQFF.

A few counts support this clonotype. The genes are TRBV10-3 and TRBJ1-1; D may be TRBD1 (5 bases). The CDR3 length is 13 residues. Trimming pared 10 bases from V and 1 base from J, leaving 13 bases between. Germline V lookup: CDR1 ENHRY, CDR2 SYGVKD. The CDR3 region has the DNA TGTGCCACCACCGAAGGGGCGAACACTGAAGCTTTCTTT. Protein: CATTEGANTEAFF.

In its sample, this clonotype was seen a few times. The chain is built from TRBV27 and TRBJ2-3; D call uncertain. This CDR3 is built from 19 residues. V lost 4 bases and J 1 base, leaving 24 bases between the germline ends. Germline-derived CDR1 and CDR2 are MNHEY and SMNVEV (reference sequence). The CDR3 spells CASSWLPPILGNRTDTQYF. DNA for the CDR3: TGTGCCAGCAGTTGGCTCCCCCCGATTTTGGGTAACCGCACAGATACGCAGTATTTT.

V usage is TRBV18 and J usage is TRBJ2-5, with 8 bases aligning to TRBD1. The CDR3 loop spans 15 amino acids. CDR1 KGHSH and CDR2 LQKENI come from the germline V gene. The V segment lost 4 bases and the J segment 6 bases; nucleotides outside the gene matches: 10. CDR3: CASSLGQGQVKTQYF. The CDR3 coding sequence is TGTGCCAGCTCACTCGGACAGGGTCAGGTGAAGACCCAGTACTTC.

This clonotype was found a few times. The J gene is TRBJ2-7, the V gene TRBV12-3 or TRBV12-4; D possibly corresponds to TRBD2 (5 bases). With 3 bases removed from V and 6 bases from J, the gap between germline ends came to 12 bases. CDR3 length equals 13 residues. CDR3: CASSLGRSGEQYF. In nucleotides, the CDR3 is TGTGCCAGCAGTTTGGGTAGAAGCGGCGAGCAGTACTTC.

The chain couples TRBV15 to TRBJ2-7; D may match TRBD1 or TRBD2 (5 bases each). This CDR3 comprises 14 residues. V was shortened by 0 bases and J by 8 bases, with 14 bases between the two germline ends. Germline values: CDR1 LNHNV, CDR2 YYDKDF (reference sequence). CDR3 in DNA: TGTGCCACCAGCAGAGAACAGGCCCGGGATCAGCAGTACTTC. Its protein product is CATSREQARDQQYF.

This clonotype was observed a handful of times. The chain links TRBV20-1 to TRBJ2-5; D is ambiguous. The germline V gene encodes CDR1 DFQATT and CDR2 SNEGSKA (reference sequence). V shed 6 bases and J shed 1 base, with 9 bases lying between them. The CDR3 is made up of 12 amino acids. The CDR3 coding sequence is TGCAGTGCCTTGCGATCCCAAGAGACCCAGTACTTC. Translated: CSALRSQETQYF.

The chain uses TRBV5-1 and TRBJ2-1; no clear D gene. Trimming removed 1 base at V and 2 bases at J, with 10 bases between. The CDR3 is 15 residues long. The germline CDR1 and CDR2 sequences are SGHRS and YFSETQ. In DNA form, the CDR3 reads TGCGCCAGCAGCTTGACAGCTACTGCCTACAATGAGCAGTTCTTC. It is translated as CASSLTATAYNEQFF. The complete variable domain, with remaining parts taken from reference TRBV5-1 and TRBJ2-1, reads KAGVTQTPRYLIKTRGQQVTLSCSPISGHRSVSWYQQTPGQGLQFLFEYFSETQRNKGNFPGRFSGRQFSNSRSEMNVSTLELGDSALYLCASSLTATAYNEQFFGPGTRLTVL.

The chain joins TRBV5-1 to TRBJ2-1; 14 bases are shared with TRBD2. The CDR3 contains 16 residues. The J segment lost 9 bases and the V segment lost 3 bases, leaving 8 bases of the junction unmatched. The germline gives CDR1 SGHRS, CDR2 YFSETQ. The CDR3: CASSSPTSGGAGEQFF. The CDR3 DNA sequence: TGCGCCAGCAGCTCCCCGACTAGCGGGGGGGCCGGTGAGCAGTTCTTC.

The chain links TRBV20-1 to TRBJ2-2, with D unclear. V was clipped by 3 bases and J by 7 bases, with 9 bases between them. The germline V gene has CDR1 DFQATT and CDR2 SNEGSKA (reference sequence). CDR3 size: 12 residues. In nucleotides, the CDR3 is TGCAGTGCTAGTAGTGGTTTCGGGGAGCTGTTTTTT. This gives the protein CSASSGFGELFF.

V and J are TRBV4-2 and TRBJ2-1, with D hard to call. V shed 0 bases and J shed 0 bases, with 6 bases lying between them. The CDR3 sequence is 15 residues long. CDR1 LGHNA and CDR2 YNFKEQ come from the germline V gene. This CDR3 is CASSQDLGSYNEQFF. In DNA form, the CDR3 reads TGTGCCAGCAGCCAAGATTTAGGCTCCTACAATGAGCAGTTCTTC.

Concerning this clonotype: A much larger clone is a single base away; this may be a read error. The chain recombines TRBV6-5 with TRBJ2-7; 7 nucleotides line up with TRBD1. After removal of 2 bases from V and 1 base from J, the junction contained 2 bases not matched to a gene. The CDR3 has 14 residues. CDR1 is MNHEY and CDR2 is SVGAGI in the germline V gene. Here the CDR3 DNA reads TGTGCCAGCAGTTACGAGACAGGGTCCTACGAGCAGTACTTC. Its translation: CASSYETGSYEQYF.

This clonotype was observed a handful of times. The chain is built from TRBV7-9 and TRBJ2-7, with D tentatively TRBD1 or TRBD2 (5 bases each). The CDR3 is 15 residues long. V lost 4 bases to trimming and J lost 1 base, with 14 bases between them. CDR1 is SEHNR and CDR2 is FQNEAQ in the germline V gene (reference sequence). CDR3 sequence (DNA): TGTGCCAGCAGCTCCCCCGGGGCCCCTTCCTACGAGCAGTACTTC. Its translation: CASSSPGAPSYEQYF.

This clonotype has ten or more counts. The rearrangement links TRBV7-9 to TRBJ2-3; 10 nucleotides match TRBD2. CDR3 length: 15 amino acids. Germline loops: CDR1 SEHNR, CDR2 FQNEAQ (reference sequence). Losses at the gene ends were 1 base for V and 4 bases for J; bases not matched to a gene: 2. The CDR3 loop is CASSLVGTSADTQYF. The DNA for the CDR3 is TGTGCCAGCAGCTTAGTGGGGACTAGCGCAGATACGCAGTATTTT.

This clonotype was picked up many times. The CDR3 spells CASSLAWGGSTEAFF. The CDR3 DNA sequence: TGTGCCAGCAGCTTAGCGTGGGGTGGTTCCACTGAAGCTTTCTTT. V gene TRBV7-9 combines with J gene TRBJ1-1, with unresolved D. Germline values: CDR1 SEHNR, CDR2 FQNEAQ (reference sequence). Trimming cost V 0 bases and J 4 bases, with 12 bases left between them. The CDR3 has 15 amino acids. Complete variable domain (other parts from reference TRBV7-9 and TRBJ1-1): DTGVSQNPRHKITKRGQNVTFRCDPISEHNRLYWYRQTLGQGPEFLTYFQNEAQLEKSRLLSDRFSAERPKGSFSTLEIQRTEQGDSAMYLCASSLAWGGSTEAFFGQGTRLTVV.

The CDR3 reads CATSRDFTEQYF. The CDR3 DNA is TGTGCCACCAGCAGAGACTTCACCGAGCAGTACTTC. J is TRBJ2-7 and V is TRBV15; unclear D gene. The V and J ends lost 0 bases and 6 bases respectively, with 6 bases between them. This CDR3 spans 12 amino acids. CDR1 is LNHNV and CDR2 is YYDKDF in the germline V gene (reference sequence).

This clonotype was counted between two and nine times. The rearrangement joins TRBV29-1 to TRBJ2-7; 8 bases are a match to TRBD1. The V and J ends lost 2 bases and 1 base, in that order; junction bases with no gene match: 4. CDR1 is SQVTM, CDR2 ANQGSEA, per germline. This CDR3 region has 14 residues. The CDR3 reads CSVESGQGSYEQYF. Here the CDR3 DNA reads TGCAGCGTTGAAAGCGGACAGGGTTCCTACGAGCAGTACTTC.